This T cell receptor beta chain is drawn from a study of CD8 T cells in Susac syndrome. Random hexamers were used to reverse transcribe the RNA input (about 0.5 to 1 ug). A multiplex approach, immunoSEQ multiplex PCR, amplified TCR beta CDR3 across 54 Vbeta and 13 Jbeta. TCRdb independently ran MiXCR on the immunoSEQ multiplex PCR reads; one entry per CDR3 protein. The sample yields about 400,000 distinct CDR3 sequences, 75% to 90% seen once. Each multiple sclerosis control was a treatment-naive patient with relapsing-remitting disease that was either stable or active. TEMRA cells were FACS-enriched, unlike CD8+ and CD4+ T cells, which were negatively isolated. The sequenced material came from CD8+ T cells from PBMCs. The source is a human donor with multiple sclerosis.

The CDR3, as DNA: TGTGCCACCGAGACAGGCAGCGGCTACACCTTC. Translating it yields CATETGSGYTF. The V gene is TRBV10-3, the J gene TRBJ1-2, with TRBD1 as a possible D gene (6 bases). Germline V lookup: CDR1 ENHRY, CDR2 SYGVKD. The CDR3 loop spans 11 amino acids. Trimming cost V 10 bases and J 8 bases, with 14 bases left between them.